This entry is about one TCR beta chain. The antigen is undetermined. Time point here: after neoadjuvant nivolumab, at surgical resection. Survey sequencing of tumors mostly used roughly 4.8 ug DNA, two replicates. Libraries were prepared by immunoSEQ multiplex PCR; TCRdb keeps only in-frame clonotypes and omits some of them. Counted here are about 24,000 clones, about 27% occurring once; the ten biggest clones make up around 16%. The sample comes from a study of neoadjuvant anti-PD-1 for oral cavity cancer. The study's findings and limits: Higher pretreatment blood Treg/Th17 ratios correlated with higher pretreatment blood and lower post-treatment tumor TCRbeta clonality.

V gave up 2 bases and J gave up 2 bases; unmatched junction bases: 3. The CDR3 runs 14 residues. The germline CDR1 and CDR2 sequences are SGHVS and FQNEAQ. This specimen consisted of tumor tissue, obtained after nivolumab (anti-PD-1) treatment. The rearrangement uses TRBV7-8 and TRBJ2-7, with TRBD2 identical over 7 bases. This TCR derives from a person aged 40-85 years with oral cavity squamous cell carcinoma. The CDR3 DNA reads as TGTGCCAGCAGCTTACCTAGCGGTACCTACGAGCAGTACTTC. Its protein is CASSLPSGTYEQYF. The variable domain in full, completed from reference TRBV7-8 and TRBJ2-7, reads GAGVSQSPRYKVAKRGQDVALRCDPISGHVSLFWYQQALGQGPEFLTYFQNEAQLDKSGLPSDRFFAERPEGSVSTLKIQRTQQEDSAVYLCASSLPSGTYEQYFGPGTRLTVT.